Shown below are 32 T cell receptor beta chains from a single sample sequenced in a study of regulatory T cells in long-lasting Graves disease (dated by TCRdb to about 2021). This specimen's time point label, per the study, means: persistent/refractory GD, antithyroid drugs over 5 years with positive TRAb. RNA was extracted from PBMCs in TRIzol for both TCR sequencing and RNA sequencing. Library prep was done by multiplex PCR. Sequenced using an Illumina HiSeq 4000. To build TCR beta libraries, CDR3 regions were amplified by Arm-PCR using iRepertoire HTBI primers. Through fastp at Q25 and MiXCR, TCRdb rebuilt clones from the public reads, retaining in-frame beta chains. CDR3 protein sequences are deduplicated, and each keeps its most common genes and DNA. Across this sample there are some 370,000 distinct CDR3 sequences, with less than 25% seen only once. The top ten clonotypes cover about a fifth of the sample.

The specimen comprised peripheral blood mononuclear cells (PBMCs), sampled when the disease was refractory, from a patient treated with antithyroid drugs. These receptors were taken from a female donor with Graves disease.

About this clonotype: This may be a read error, as it is one base from a much larger clone. The rearrangement joins TRBV2 to TRBJ2-7; D may correspond to TRBD1 or TRBD2 (5 bases each). In germline, CDR1 is SNHLY, CDR2 FYNNEI. Trimming shortened V by 11 bases and J by 2 bases, and 19 bases separated the two germline ends. This CDR3 has 14 residues. The CDR3 DNA reads TGTGCCGGAAAAGAACGGGGACCCACCTACGAGCAGTACTTC. Translation: CAGKERGPTYEQYF. Together with reference TRBV2 and TRBJ2-7, the CDR3 gives the full variable domain: EPEVTQTPSHQVTQMGQEVILRCVPISNHLYFYWYRQILGQKVEFLVSFYNNEISEKSEIFDDQFSVERPDGSNFTLKIRSTKLEDSAMYFCAGKERGPTYEQYFGPGTRLTVT.

V usage is TRBV7-8 and J usage is TRBJ2-3, with TRBD2 matching 12 bases. The junction had 6 bases not matched to a gene; V was cut back by 5 bases and J by 3 bases. The germline CDR1 and CDR2 sequences are SGHVS and FQNEAQ. The CDR3 runs 16 residues. In nucleotides, the CDR3 is TGTGCCAGCAGCGAGCAACTAGCGGGAGGAACAGATACGCAGTATTTT. This gives the protein CASSEQLAGGTDTQYF.

This clonotype was counted at least ten times. This chain links TRBV6-5 with TRBJ2-7, with TRBD2 identical over 10 bases. Germline V gene data show CDR1 as MNHEY and CDR2 as SVGAGI. The length of the CDR3 is 16 residues. Trimming took 2 bases from V and 1 from J; bases not matched to a gene: 5. The CDR3 sequence: CASSYLTAGGSYEQYF. Here the CDR3 DNA reads TGTGCCAGCAGTTACCTCACAGCGGGAGGGTCCTACGAGCAGTACTTC.

A few counts support this clonotype. This CDR3 reads CASRKGDDTEAFF. In DNA form, the CDR3 reads TGTGCCAGCAGAAAGGGGGACGACACTGAAGCTTTCTTT. V is TRBV9 and J is TRBJ1-1; perhaps TRBD1 as D (6 bases). CDR1 and CDR2 (germline): SGDLS, YYNGEE. Trimming stripped 5 bases from V and 3 bases from J, with 11 bases between. The CDR3 extends over 13 amino acids.

This clonotype was observed a few times. The chain joins TRBV6-1 to TRBJ2-7; weak D call: TRBD1 (5 bases). Looked up from germline, CDR1 is MNHNS and CDR2 is SASEGT. The V end lost 6 bases, the J end lost 6 bases, and 9 bases lay between the germline ends. The CDR3 extends over 11 amino acids. The CDR3 protein is CASSKGFEQYF. The CDR3 DNA reads TGTGCCAGCAGCAAGGGGTTCGAGCAGTACTTC.

The chain joins TRBV2 to TRBJ2-3, with D perhaps matching TRBD1 (6 bases). The V gene's germline CDR1 is SNHLY and CDR2 FYNNEI. The ends were cut back, 6 bases at V and 11 bases at J, with 15 bases in the middle. The CDR3 is 12 residues long. CDR3 nucleotide sequence: TGTGCCAGCAGCGAGCGACAGGAATGGCAGTATTTT. Translation: CASSERQEWQYF.

This sequence joins TRBV30 and TRBJ2-7; 7 bases align to TRBD2. Germline-derived CDR1 and CDR2 are GTSNPN and SVGIG (reference sequence). Losses at the gene ends were 8 bases for V and 3 bases for J; bases not matched to a gene: 7. The CDR3 has 12 amino acids. CDR3 protein: CAVTGGSYEQYF. The CDR3 DNA reads TGTGCCGTCACTGGCGGGAGCTACGAGCAGTACTTC.

The chain joins TRBV2 to TRBJ2-1, with D perhaps matching TRBD1 (6 bases). The CDR3 has 13 residues. Germline values: CDR1 SNHLY, CDR2 FYNNEI. Trimming removed 9 bases from V and 4 bases from J, with 13 bases in between. CDR3 loop: CARTDSHYNEQFF. The CDR3 coding sequence is TGTGCCAGGACGGACAGCCATTACAATGAGCAGTTCTTC.

J is TRBJ2-3 and V is TRBV30, with D perhaps TRBD1 or TRBD2 (5 bases each). The germline CDR1 and CDR2 sequences are GTSNPN and SVGIG (reference sequence). The CDR3 is made up of 14 amino acids. Trimming cost V 0 bases and J 4 bases, with 11 bases left between them. CDR3 in DNA: TGTGCCTGGAGTGTGTCGGGGACCGCAGATACGCAGTATTTT. Its protein product is CAWSVSGTADTQYF. The entire variable domain, with the rest obtained from reference TRBV30 and TRBJ2-3, is as follows: SQTIHQWPATLVQPVGSPLSLECTVEGTSNPNLYWYRQAAGRGLQLLFYSVGIGQISSEVPQNLSASRPQDRQFILSSKKLLLSDSGFYLCAWSVSGTADTQYFGPGTRLTVL.

This clonotype was seen repeatedly, ten times or more. This chain joins TRBV28 and TRBJ2-7; either TRBD1 or TRBD2 may fit D (5 bases each). CDR1 is MDHEN and CDR2 is SYDVKM in the germline V gene. V was shortened by 4 bases and J by 1 base, with 17 bases between the two germline ends. The CDR3 is 16 residues long. The CDR3 sequence is CASSSTGTPKSYEQYF. Written as DNA, the CDR3 is TGTGCCAGCAGTTCTACCGGGACCCCAAAGTCCTACGAGCAGTACTTC.

The rearrangement joins TRBV7-3 to TRBJ1-3; 9 bases map to TRBD1. The CDR3 sequence is 15 residues long. Trimming at V came to 5 bases and at J to 3 bases, leaving 5 bases not matched to a gene. In germline, CDR1 is SGHTA, CDR2 FQGTGA. This CDR3 reads CASSVTGGFGNTIYF. CDR3 DNA: TGTGCCAGCAGCGTCACAGGGGGCTTTGGAAACACCATATATTTT.

This clonotype was seen ten or more times. The chain employs TRBV5-1 and TRBJ1-6; 7 bases are a match to TRBD1. V gave up 2 bases and J gave up 10 bases; unmatched junction bases: 9. Germline loops: CDR1 SGHRS, CDR2 YFSETQ. The CDR3 sequence is 15 residues long. In DNA form, the CDR3 reads TGCGCCAGCAGCTTAGATACAGGGGCTGGGTCACCCCTCCACTTT. As protein: CASSLDTGAGSPLHF.

This clonotype came up many times. This chain links TRBV27 with TRBJ1-5; perhaps TRBD1 as D (5 bases). This CDR3 region has 13 residues. V gave up 4 bases and J gave up 7 bases, with 11 bases separating them. Per the germline V gene, CDR1 is MNHEY and CDR2 is SMNVEV (reference sequence). This CDR3 is CASSYLGGQPQHF. In nucleotides, the CDR3 is TGTGCCAGCAGTTACCTGGGGGGACAGCCCCAGCATTTT.

This clonotype was recorded many times. This sequence joins TRBV6-1 and TRBJ2-7; D gene ambiguous. Germline CDR1 reads MNHNS; CDR2 reads SASEGT. The germline V and J ends were trimmed by 3 bases and 4 bases, with 4 bases remaining between them. This CDR3 is built from 11 residues. CDR3 protein: CASSEKYEQYF. The CDR3 coding sequence is TGTGCCAGCAGTGAGAAGTACGAGCAGTACTTC.

The V and J genes are TRBV20-1 and TRBJ2-7; no reliable D call. This CDR3 region has 12 residues. Germline CDR1 and CDR2: DFQATT and SNEGSKA (reference sequence). V was cut by 5 bases and J by 1 base, with 9 bases left in between. CDR3 DNA sequence: TGCAGTGCTGCTGGGCAATCCTACGAGCAGTACTTC. Protein sequence: CSAAGQSYEQYF.

In its sample, this clonotype was seen many times. This chain links TRBV12-3 or TRBV12-4 with TRBJ2-5, with D uncertain. The CDR3 consists of 13 residues. The V gene lost 1 base and the J gene lost 5 bases, with 8 bases spanning the gap. The CDR3 region is CASSLVEIETQYF. The CDR3 DNA reads TGTGCCAGCAGTTTAGTAGAAATCGAGACCCAGTACTTC.

This clonotype was counted at least ten times. The chain uses TRBV28 and TRBJ2-7; possible D gene TRBD1, 7 bases. Germline V gene lookup returns CDR1 MDHEN and CDR2 SYDVKM. The CDR3 spans 14 residues. V lost 6 bases and J lost 3, with 15 bases in between. In DNA form, the CDR3 reads TGTGCCAGCAGCTTAGGAGGGGGCGACTACGAGCAGTACTTC. Amino acids: CASSLGGGDYEQYF. Using reference TRBV28 and TRBJ2-7 for the parts outside the CDR3, the full variable domain is DVKVTQSSRYLVKRTGEKVFLECVQDMDHENMFWYRQDPGLGLRLIYFSYDVKMKEKGDIPEGYSVSREKKERFSLILESASTNQTSMYLCASSLGGGDYEQYFGPGTRLTVT.

The CDR3 region has the DNA TGCAGTGCTATATGGGGATCGGCCCTCGGTGAAAAACTGTTTTTT. Its translation: CSAIWGSALGEKLFF. The V gene is TRBV20-1, the J gene TRBJ1-4; D unresolved. This CDR3 contains 15 residues. Germline assignment: CDR1 DFQATT and CDR2 SNEGSKA (reference sequence). V was shortened by 4 bases and J by 7 bases, with 19 bases between the two germline ends.

This clonotype appeared many times. The chain's CDR3 is CATSSRDRNEKLFF. Here the CDR3 DNA reads TGTGCCACCAGCAGCCGGGACAGAAATGAAAAACTGTTTTTT. The J gene is TRBJ1-4, the V gene TRBV15; 7 bases are shared with TRBD1. The CDR3 consists of 14 residues. The V and J ends lost 3 bases and 5 bases, in that order; junction bases with no gene match: 3. Looked up from germline, CDR1 is LNHNV and CDR2 is YYDKDF (reference sequence). Based on the CDR3 plus reference TRBV15 and TRBJ1-4, the full variable domain is DAMVIQNPRYQVTQFGKPVTLSCSQTLNHNVMYWYQQKSSQAPKLLFHYYDKDFNNEADTPDNFQSRRPNTSFCFLDIRSPGLGDTAMYLCATSSRDRNEKLFFGSGTQLSVL.

This clonotype was seen at least ten times. J is TRBJ1-5 and V is TRBV12-3 or TRBV12-4; 11 positions agree with TRBD1. The CDR3 consists of 15 residues. With 7 bases clipped from V and 5 bases from J, the junction kept 7 bases outside the gene matches. The CDR3 loop reads CASNTDRGPDQPQHF. The CDR3 bases are TGTGCCAGCAATACGGACAGGGGGCCCGATCAGCCCCAGCATTTT.

The gene calls are TRBV11-2 and TRBJ2-3; tentative D call: TRBD1 (5 bases). The CDR3 covers 15 residues. V was shortened by 3 bases and J by 3 bases, with 13 bases between the two germline ends. Germline V gene data show CDR1 as SGHAT and CDR2 as FQNNGV. The CDR3 DNA sequence: TGTGCCAGCAGCTTTCGCGGCAGGGAAACAGATACGCAGTATTTT. Its translation: CASSFRGRETDTQYF.

This clonotype has a handful of counts. V and J are TRBV6-1 and TRBJ1-5, with D unresolved. Germline lookup yields CDR1 MNHNS and CDR2 SASEGT. V shed 5 bases and J shed 2 bases, with 10 bases lying between them. The CDR3 sequence is 14 residues long. The CDR3 is CASSTWGGNQPQHF. CDR3 coding DNA: TGTGCCAGCAGTACATGGGGAGGCAATCAGCCCCAGCATTTT.

The V call is TRBV6-1, the J call TRBJ2-7; D is unclear. CDR1 is MNHNS and CDR2 is SASEGT in the germline V gene. This CDR3 has 12 amino acids. V shed 6 bases and J shed 3 bases, with 9 bases lying between them. The chain's CDR3 is CASSSTRYEQYF. In nucleotides, the CDR3 is TGTGCCAGCAGCAGCACACGCTACGAGCAGTACTTC.

This clonotype was seen a few times. The chain joins TRBV28 to TRBJ1-2; 7 bases fit TRBD1. Germline V lookup: CDR1 MDHEN, CDR2 SYDVKM. CDR3 size: 11 residues. After removal of 10 bases from V and 7 bases from J, the junction contained 6 bases not matched to a gene. The CDR3 protein is CATPSGGGYTF. The CDR3 region has the DNA TGTGCCACCCCGTCAGGGGGTGGCTACACCTTC.

V is TRBV6-5 and J is TRBJ1-5; D gene ambiguous. V shed 2 bases and J shed 0 bases, with 14 bases lying between them. The CDR3 extends over 17 amino acids. Germline lookup yields CDR1 MNHEY and CDR2 SVGAGI. This CDR3 reads CASSYTDTTYSNQPQHF. In DNA, the CDR3 is TGTGCCAGCAGTTACACCGACACAACATATAGCAATCAGCCCCAGCATTTT.

This clonotype came up a few times. The chain carries TRBV20-1 and TRBJ1-2; D is unresolved. V was shortened by 0 bases and J by 3 bases, with 8 bases between the two germline ends. This CDR3 has 13 amino acids. Germline V gene sequence: CDR1 DFQATT, CDR2 SNEGSKA (reference sequence). This chain's CDR3 is CSARDAEDYGYTF. Here the CDR3 DNA reads TGCAGTGCTAGAGATGCGGAAGACTATGGCTACACCTTC.

V usage is TRBV25-1 and J usage is TRBJ2-5, with a possible D match to TRBD2 (5 bases). The germline CDR1 and CDR2 sequences are MGHDK and SYGVNS. Trimming took 4 bases from V and 3 from J, leaving 12 bases between them. The CDR3 spans 14 residues. CDR3 coding DNA: TGTGCCAGCAGTGCTCGGGCGAGGGAAGAGACCCAGTACTTC. Its translation: CASSARAREETQYF.

V usage is TRBV4-1 and J usage is TRBJ1-6, with D perhaps TRBD1 (5 bases). The CDR3 is 16 residues long. Trimming cost V 0 bases and J 10 bases, with 16 bases left between them. Germline values: CDR1 MGHRA, CDR2 YSYEKL. CDR3 residues: CASSQETGRGSSPLHF. DNA for the CDR3: TGCGCCAGCAGCCAAGAGACCGGCCGGGGGAGCTCACCCCTCCACTTT.

In nucleotides, the CDR3 is TGCAGTGCTAGAGATCCCAGGGGCAGCCCACCAACTAATGAAAAACTGTTTTTT. Its translation is CSARDPRGSPPTNEKLFF. This sequence joins TRBV20-1 and TRBJ1-4, with D tentatively TRBD1 (6 bases). Germline CDR1 DFQATT, CDR2 SNEGSKA (reference sequence). The length of the CDR3 is 18 residues. V lost 0 bases and J 0 bases, leaving 17 bases between the germline ends.

This clonotype appeared many times. This chain joins TRBV12-3 or TRBV12-4 and TRBJ1-5, with no clear D. CDR3 size: 14 residues. V was clipped by 1 base and J by 6 bases, with 10 bases between them. The CDR3 is CASSLGGYGQPQHF. CDR3 sequence (DNA): TGTGCCAGCAGTTTAGGAGGGTATGGTCAGCCCCAGCATTTT.

CDR3 sequence: CASSEGGSSYEQYF. The CDR3 coding sequence is TGTGCCAGCAGCGAGGGGGGCAGCTCCTACGAGCAGTACTTC. The chain carries TRBV9 and TRBJ2-7; D possibly uses TRBD1 or TRBD2 (6 bases each). The V end was cut by 3 bases, the J end by 0 bases, with 10 bases between. This CDR3 contains 14 residues. The V gene's germline CDR1 is SGDLS and CDR2 YYNGEE.

Concerning this clonotype itself: This likely reflects a read error, since a far larger clone is one base away. The rearrangement links TRBV2 to TRBJ2-3; 10 bases are shared with TRBD1. The CDR3 runs 14 residues. From germline, CDR1 is SNHLY and CDR2 FYNNEI. The CDR3 DNA reads TGTGCCAGCGGGACAGGGGCGAAGCGAGAGACCCGGTACTTC. It specifies CASGTGAKRETRYF.